The rows below give T cell receptor beta chains drawn from one sample of a study of blood T cell repertoires in COVID-19. TCRdb's table, derived via immunoSEQ multiplex PCR, lists solely in-frame clones and lacks some. The data contain 250,000 to 350,000 clones, about four fifths of them singletons. The sample taken for sequencing was peripheral blood. The receptors were gathered from a human donor with COVID-19, enrolled during active disease. The donor label of this sample is uncertain. CDR3s include the opening cysteine and the closing phenylalanine or tryptophan. D genes are given only for firm matches. Rows may omit the clone size; those that give it use once, few, many or a size class.

J gene	V gene	clone size	D gene	CDR3 DNA	CDR3 protein
TRBJ2-1	TRBV7-9	NA	TRBD2	TGTGCCAGCAGCTTAGCTGGCGGGAGTATGCTTGATGAGCAGTTCTTC	CASSLAGGSMLDEQFF
TRBJ2-3	TRBV2	NA	NA	TGTGCCAGCAGTGTCCTCAGGGGAAGCACAGATACGCAGTATTTT	CASSVLRGSTDTQYF
TRBJ2-7	TRBV7-2	NA	NA	TGTGCCAGCAGCTTAGGGAATCGACAGTCGGGCGAGCAGTACTTC	CASSLGNRQSGEQYF
TRBJ1-2	TRBV20-1	once	NA	TGCAGTGCTAGTCCCGGGGGGCCCGCTAACTATGGCTACACCTTC	CSASPGGPANYGYTF
TRBJ1-2	TRBV12-3/TRBV12-4	NA	NA	TGTGCCAGCACCTTGGACAGCAACTATGGCTACACCTTC	CASTLDSNYGYTF
TRBJ2-7	TRBV9	NA	TRBD2	TGTGCCAGCGGGCGGGAGGCCCAATCCTACGAGCAGTACTTC	CASGREAQSYEQYF
TRBJ2-7	TRBV5-4	NA	TRBD2	TGTGCCAGCAGCTTGGGTGCTCCGGGACTAGCCGAGCAGTACTTC	CASSLGAPGLAEQYF
TRBJ2-2	TRBV7-8	NA	NA	TGTGCCAGCAGCTTAGGGGCAGCCACGAACACCGGGGAGCTGTTTTTT	CASSLGAATNTGELFF
TRBJ2-2	TRBV7-2	once	TRBD2	TGTGCCAGCAGCTTAGCGAGCGGGAGGGCCGTCGGGGAGCTGTTTTTT	CASSLASGRAVGELFF
TRBJ1-2	TRBV28	NA	NA	TGTGCCAGCAGTTTAGCGAGTAACTATGGCTACACCTTC	CASSLASNYGYTF
TRBJ1-1	TRBV28	NA	TRBD1	TGTGCCAGCAGTTTAAACAGGGGGCGGAGTACTGAAGCTTTCTTT	CASSLNRGRSTEAFF
TRBJ1-5	TRBV6-4	NA	NA	TGTGCCAGCAGCCCCGAGGAGAATCAGCCCCAGCATTTT	CASSPEENQPQHF
TRBJ1-1	TRBV18	once	TRBD1	TGTGCCAGCTCACCGCCCGGGACAGCGACGACTGAAGCTTTCTTT	CASSPPGTATTEAFF
TRBJ2-7	TRBV7-2	NA	NA	TGTGCCAGCAGCCCGTTTTCCTACGAGCAGTACTTC	CASSPFSYEQYF
TRBJ2-1	TRBV23-1	once	TRBD1	TGCGCCAGCAGTTGGACGAGGGGGCACCACTACAATGAGCAGTTCTTC	CASSWTRGHHYNEQFF
TRBJ2-7	TRBV19	few	TRBD2	TGTGCCAGTAGTTCCCCGGGACTAGCCTACGAGCAGTACTTC	CASSSPGLAYEQYF
TRBJ2-7	TRBV2	many	NA	TGTGCCAGCAGTGAAGTTTGGCAGGGAAACTACGAGCAGTACTTC	CASSEVWQGNYEQYF
TRBJ2-7	TRBV7-2	few	NA	TGTGCCAGCAGCGAATCGAGCGGAACCCCCTACGAGCAGTACTTC	CASSESSGTPYEQYF
TRBJ2-3	TRBV12-3/TRBV12-4	NA	TRBD2	TGTGCCAGCAGCACCGGGACTAGCCTGTATTTT	CASSTGTSLYF
TRBJ1-1	TRBV28	NA	NA	TGTGCCAGCAGTCCTTCTCCCCGGGTTCGCGCTTTCTTT	CASSPSPRVRAFF
TRBJ2-1	TRBV2	NA	TRBD2	TGTGCCAGCAGTGATTTTAGCGGGGGGCTAAATGAGCAGTTCTTC	CASSDFSGGLNEQFF
TRBJ2-7	TRBV29-1	NA	NA	TGCAGCGTCGGCCCCCTAGACGAGCAGTACTTC	CSVGPLDEQYF
TRBJ1-2	TRBV19	NA	TRBD1	TGTGCCAGTAGTATGGAGCAGGGGGCGGGTGGCTACACCTTC	CASSMEQGAGGYTF
TRBJ2-1	TRBV6-5	NA	NA	TGTGCCAGCAGTTACCTCAGCGGTGAGCAGTTCTTC	CASSYLSGEQFF
TRBJ2-7	TRBV7-2	NA	TRBD2	TGTGCCAGCAGCCGGACTAGCGGGAGCTACGAGCAGTACTTC	CASSRTSGSYEQYF
TRBJ2-2	TRBV10-1	NA	TRBD1	TGCGCCAGCTCCCAACCGGGACAGGGACGAACCGGGGAGCTGTTTTTT	CASSQPGQGRTGELFF
TRBJ1-3	TRBV5-1	NA	TRBD1	TGCGCCAGCAGCTTGGTCGGGCAGGGGGCTGGAAACACCATATATTTT	CASSLVGQGAGNTIYF
TRBJ1-1	TRBV7-2	NA	NA	TGTGCCAGCAGCTCACAGATTATGATCACTGAAGCTTTCTTT	CASSSQIMITEAFF
TRBJ2-3	TRBV9	NA	NA	TGTGCCAGCAGCCTTACCGGGGCAGATACGCAGTATTTT	CASSLTGADTQYF
TRBJ2-7	TRBV28	NA	TRBD1	TGTGCCAGCACGCCCCCTTTGATAGTCTTAAATCGGGGACAGCGGGAGCAGTACTTC	CASTPPLIVLNRGQREQYF
TRBJ1-6	TRBV7-3	NA	NA	TGTGCCAGCAGCTTAACCAGGGATTCACCCCTCCACTTT	CASSLTRDSPLHF
TRBJ2-1	TRBV4-3	NA	TRBD2	TGCGCCAGCAGCCAAGAACGATATAGCGGGAGGGCGAATGAGCAGTTCTTC	CASSQERYSGRANEQFF
TRBJ2-5	TRBV5-1	NA	TRBD1	TGCGCCAGCAGCCCCGGGACAGAAAACTACCAAGAGACCCAGTACTTC	CASSPGTENYQETQYF
TRBJ1-3	TRBV28	NA	NA	TGTGCCAGCAGTTTAGACTGGGTCTCTGGAAACACCATATATTTT	CASSLDWVSGNTIYF
TRBJ2-7	TRBV6-5	NA	TRBD1	TGTGCCAGCAGTTACAAGGGGGCGACCTCCTACGAGCAGTACTTC	CASSYKGATSYEQYF
TRBJ2-5	TRBV10-1	NA	TRBD2	TGCGCCAGCAGTAAGACTAGCGGGAGTTCAGGCCAAGAGACCCAGTACTTC	CASSKTSGSSGQETQYF
TRBJ2-3	TRBV2	NA	TRBD2	TGTGCCAGCAGTGCTAGGACTAGCGGCGGCACAGATACGCAGTATTTT	CASSARTSGGTDTQYF
TRBJ2-3	TRBV20-1	NA	TRBD1	TGCAGTGCTGGACAGGCAGATACGCAGTATTTT	CSAGQADTQYF
TRBJ2-1	TRBV19	NA	TRBD2	TGTGCCAGTAATCTGCTAGCGGGATCTAATGAGCAGTTCTTC	CASNLLAGSNEQFF
TRBJ2-1	TRBV28	NA	TRBD2	TGTGCCAGCAGTTTCGAGACTAGCGGGGACCCAACCTACAATGAGCAGTTCTTC	CASSFETSGDPTYNEQFF
TRBJ2-7	TRBV19	NA	TRBD2	TGTGCCAGTAGTATGCTAGCGGGCGCCTCCTACGAGCAGTACTTC	CASSMLAGASYEQYF
TRBJ2-3	TRBV11-3	many	NA	TGTGCCAGCAGCTTACAGTCCGATACGCAGTATTTT	CASSLQSDTQYF
TRBJ2-6	TRBV19	once	NA	TGTGCCAGTAGTCGGGGGACCGGGGCCAACGTCCTGACTTTC	CASSRGTGANVLTF
TRBJ1-4	TRBV2	NA	NA	TGTGCCAGCAGGACTGCCGCAACTAATGAAAAACTGTTTTTT	CASRTAATNEKLFF
TRBJ1-2	TRBV20-1	NA	NA	TGCAGTGCTAGTCTAAAAGGACAGAACTATGGCTACACCTTC	CSASLKGQNYGYTF
TRBJ1-1	TRBV6-5	once	TRBD1	TGTGCCAGCAGATGGACAGGGGCGAACACTGAAGCTTTCTTT	CASRWTGANTEAFF
TRBJ2-1	TRBV5-1	NA	NA	TGCGCCAGCAGCTTGTCGTCAGGGGGAGGCAATGAGCAGTTCTTC	CASSLSSGGGNEQFF
TRBJ1-5	TRBV19	NA	TRBD1	TGTGCCAGTAGTATACGGACAGGGTTATATAGCAATCAGCCCCAGCATTTT	CASSIRTGLYSNQPQHF
TRBJ1-5	TRBV3-1/TRBV3-2	NA	NA	TGTGCCAGCAGCCAAGATCTGGGCAGCAATCAGCCCCAGCATTTT	CASSQDLGSNQPQHF
TRBJ2-7	TRBV2	once	TRBD1	TGTGCCAGCAGTCTAACAGGGGGGATCTCCTACGAGCAGTACTTC	CASSLTGGISYEQYF
TRBJ1-5	TRBV5-1	NA	NA	TGCGCCAGCAGCGAGGCCAGCGGCAATCAGCCCCAGCATTTT	CASSEASGNQPQHF
TRBJ2-2	TRBV10-3	NA	TRBD2	TGTGCCATCAGTGGGGTTCGGGCGCGGGAGGGCCTTGACACCGGGGAGCTGTTTTTT	CAISGVRAREGLDTGELFF
TRBJ2-3	TRBV7-3	NA	TRBD2	TGTGCCAGCAGCCCGGGACTAGAGGCAGATACGCAGTATTTT	CASSPGLEADTQYF
TRBJ1-5	TRBV28	NA	NA	TGTGCCAGCAGTTTATCGTACGCTGAGAATCAGCCCCAGCATTTT	CASSLSYAENQPQHF
TRBJ2-2	TRBV30	NA	TRBD1	TGTGCCTGGAGTCGTTTTCTGGACCTGGGACAGACCACCGGGGAGCTGTTTTTT	CAWSRFLDLGQTTGELFF